This TCR beta chain emerged from a study of cytomegalovirus exposure and HLA in healthy donors. This CDR3 spans 13 amino acids. V lost 5 bases and J 5 bases, leaving 12 bases between the germline ends. Per germline, CDR1 MNHEY and CDR2 SMNVEV (reference sequence). Notes on this clone: As yet, its antigen is unknown.

Primers for the PCR totalled 60 Vbeta and 13 Jbeta. Some clones are missing from TCRdb's copy, which holds only in-frame ones; the method was immunoSEQ multiplex PCR. The repertoire has 110,000 or so clones, 70% to 80% of them found once; the top ten carry more than 3.5%. The study, taken as a whole, reports: Immune exposure data for these donors was limited to CMV serostatus.

The TCR comes from a woman between 40 and 50 years old in good health and CMV-seropositive. The V call is TRBV27, the J call TRBJ1-2; D gene ambiguous. Sequencing was performed on PBMCs. CDR3 coding DNA: TGTGCCAGCAGTCATGGCCCCCTTTATGGCTACACCTTC. Its protein is CASSHGPLYGYTF.